Presented here are 32 T cell receptor beta chains from one specimen sequenced in a study of regulatory T cells in long-lasting Graves disease. With iRepertoire HTBI primers and Arm-PCR of CDR3 regions, TCR beta libraries were built. Using its own MiXCR run on the multiplex PCR reads, TCRdb lists one record per CDR3 protein. In the table there are around 250,000 distinct CDR3 sequences, more than 15% of which are singletons. Sample time point: newly diagnosed GD, antithyroid drugs for less than 3 months. PBMC RNA was the source of the TCR library. The same data also contributed to another study, on T cells in Graves' hyperthyroidism and ophthalmopathy.

Source: peripheral blood mononuclear cells (PBMCs), taken at new diagnosis, from a patient treated with antithyroid drugs. These receptor sequences come from a woman in her twenties or thirties with Graves disease.

This clonotype was observed many times. The CDR3 DNA follows: TGTGCCAGCAGCACGGACAGGGAGGGTGGCTACACCTTC. The encoded protein is CASSTDREGGYTF. The chain joins TRBV7-2 to TRBJ1-2; 8 nucleotides line up with TRBD1. The CDR3 is made up of 13 amino acids. The ends lost 5 bases at V and 7 bases at J; junction bases unmatched: 6. Looked up from germline, CDR1 is SGHTA and CDR2 is FQGNSA.

This clonotype showed up just a few times. This may be a read error: a much more frequent sequence differs by one nucleotide. This CDR3 is missing its conserved last phenylalanine or tryptophan, likely due to a read error. The V call is TRBV5-1, the J call TRBJ2-3, with 7 bases fitting TRBD1. The CDR3 is 15 residues long. Germline loops: CDR1 SGHRS, CDR2 YFSETQ. V gave up 0 bases and J gave up 2 bases; unmatched junction bases: 3. The CDR3 is CASSLVQGDTDTQYS. CDR3 nucleotides: TGCGCCAGCAGCTTGGTGCAGGGGGACACAGATACGCAGTATTCT.

This clonotype appeared a few times. The rearrangement joins TRBV12-5 to TRBJ1-2, with a possible D match to TRBD1 (6 bases). The V gene's germline CDR1 is LGHNT and CDR2 FRNRAP. The CDR3 is made up of 20 amino acids. Trimming cost V 0 bases and J 5 bases, with 28 bases left between them. CDR3 DNA: TGTGCTAGTGGTTTGGTACATATGGGGGCCATGAACCGTCTTGGATATGGCTACACCTTC. This encodes CASGLVHMGAMNRLGYGYTF.

There are many counts of this clonotype. This chain links TRBV20-1 with TRBJ2-5; D is undetermined. Germline V gene data show CDR1 as DFQATT and CDR2 as SNEGSKA (reference sequence). The CDR3 is made up of 12 amino acids. Trimming stripped 1 base from V and 5 bases from J, with 8 bases between. The CDR3 DNA is TGCAGTGCTAGAGGTCAGTCGGAGACCCAGTACTTC. Translating gives CSARGQSETQYF.

In its sample, this clonotype was seen many times. J is TRBJ1-3 and V is TRBV15; TRBD1 aligns across 7 bases. Unmatched junction bases numbered 11, after V lost 4 bases and J lost 2 bases. The CDR3 runs to 17 residues. Germline V gene data show CDR1 as LNHNV and CDR2 as YYDKDF (reference sequence). The CDR3 region is CATSTLKQGSAGNTIYF. CDR3 sequence (DNA): TGTGCCACCAGCACATTAAAACAGGGGTCTGCTGGAAACACCATATATTTT.

This clonotype was detected ten times or more. The rearrangement joins TRBV29-1 to TRBJ1-2; D is uncertain. This CDR3 comprises 13 residues. Germline lookup yields CDR1 SQVTM and CDR2 ANQGSEA. Deletions cut 6 bases from V and 0 bases from J, with 11 bases between. The CDR3 protein is CSVPFAANYGYTF. The CDR3 bases are TGCAGCGTGCCGTTCGCAGCTAACTATGGCTACACCTTC.

Ten or more counts support this clonotype. The genes are TRBV18 and TRBJ1-4, with 8 bases aligning to TRBD1. The CDR3 is 14 amino acids. The germline CDR1 and CDR2 sequences are KGHSH and LQKENI. Unmatched junction bases numbered 1, after V lost 4 bases and J lost 3 bases. CDR3 residues: CASSRTGPNEKLFF. In nucleotides, the CDR3 is TGTGCCAGCTCACGGACAGGGCCTAATGAAAAACTGTTTTTT.

This clonotype was seen at least ten times. The V and J genes are TRBV6-1 and TRBJ1-5; TRBD1 matches at 10 bases. The CDR3 runs 16 residues. CDR1 is MNHNS, CDR2 SASEGT, per germline. Trimming took 6 bases from V and 2 from J; bases not matched to a gene: 7. CDR3 sequence reads: CASSAGTGVRNQPQHF. The CDR3 region has the DNA TGTGCCAGCAGCGCCGGGACAGGGGTCCGCAATCAGCCCCAGCATTTT.

The table lists this clonotype with many counts. V is TRBV28 and J is TRBJ2-1; 12 positions agree with TRBD2. Trimming cost V 6 bases and J 8 bases; bases outside gene matches: 14. The germline V gene encodes CDR1 MDHEN and CDR2 SYDVKM. The CDR3 runs to 17 residues. CDR3 sequence (DNA): TGTGCCAGCAGCTTACCTTCTAGCGGGGGGGCCCTGGATGAGCAGTTCTTC. Translation: CASSLPSSGGALDEQFF.

V usage is TRBV20-1 and J usage is TRBJ2-6; 8 bases line up with TRBD2. The CDR3 is made up of 17 amino acids. Germline lookup yields CDR1 DFQATT and CDR2 SNEGSKA (reference sequence). With V trimmed by 3 bases and J by 0 bases, 7 bases remained unmatched. The CDR3 coding sequence is TGCAGTGCTAGGGGCCCCGGGACTAGCTCTGGGGCCAACGTCCTGACTTTC. Translated, it gives CSARGPGTSSGANVLTF.

This chain links TRBV7-9 with TRBJ1-1; the D is unclear. V lost 4 bases to trimming and J lost 3 bases, with 6 bases between them. CDR3 length: 12 residues. CDR1 and CDR2 from the germline V gene are SEHNR and FQNEAQ (reference sequence). The CDR3 coding sequence is TGTGCCAGCAGCTCTCAGTACACTGAAGCTTTCTTT. Protein: CASSSQYTEAFF.

This clonotype was counted at least ten times. V gene TRBV2 combines with J gene TRBJ2-3; 8 nucleotides agree with TRBD2. The V and J ends lost 7 bases and 3 bases, in that order; junction bases with no gene match: 6. Germline assignment: CDR1 SNHLY and CDR2 FYNNEI. The CDR3 runs to 14 residues. The CDR3 nucleotides read TGTGCCAGCATTCCGACTAGCGTTACAGATACGCAGTATTTT. Protein sequence: CASIPTSVTDTQYF. The whole variable domain, remainder taken from reference TRBV2 and TRBJ2-3, is EPEVTQTPSHQVTQMGQEVILRCVPISNHLYFYWYRQILGQKVEFLVSFYNNEISEKSEIFDDQFSVERPDGSNFTLKIRSTKLEDSAMYFCASIPTSVTDTQYFGPGTRLTVL.

This clonotype was counted many times. The chain has TRBV6-1 and TRBJ1-1, with 8 positions matching TRBD1. The ends lost 3 bases at V and 0 bases at J; junction bases unmatched: 3. The CDR3 totals 15 residues. Germline V gene lookup returns CDR1 MNHNS and CDR2 SASEGT. The CDR3 bases are TGTGCCAGCAGTGAGAACAGGGGGATGAACACTGAAGCTTTCTTT. Residues: CASSENRGMNTEAFF.

The gene calls are TRBV15 and TRBJ2-1, with 14 bases that match TRBD2. This CDR3 contains 17 residues. The germline V gene has CDR1 LNHNV and CDR2 YYDKDF (reference sequence). The V gene end was trimmed by 2 bases and the J gene end by 6 bases; junction bases not matched to a gene: 6. CDR3: CATSRFRTSGGRNEQFF. DNA of the CDR3: TGTGCCACCAGCAGATTCCGGACTAGCGGGGGGCGCAATGAGCAGTTCTTC.

The chain couples TRBV2 to TRBJ1-5, with 7 bases that match TRBD1. The length of the CDR3 is 16 residues. CDR1 and CDR2 (germline): SNHLY, FYNNEI. J was trimmed by 0 bases and V by 5 bases; bases with no gene match: 7. CDR3 sequence reads: CASSFWDRHSNQPQHF. CDR3 DNA sequence: TGTGCCAGCAGTTTTTGGGACAGACATAGCAATCAGCCCCAGCATTTT.

The rearrangement joins TRBV9 to TRBJ2-3; the match to TRBD2 covers 15 bases. The CDR3 extends over 17 amino acids. The V segment lost 0 bases and the J segment 3 bases; nucleotides outside the gene matches: 2. The V gene's germline CDR1 is SGDLS and CDR2 YYNGEE. The CDR3 loop reads CASSVGTSGRGTDTQYF. The CDR3 coding sequence is TGTGCCAGCAGCGTAGGGACTAGCGGGAGGGGGACAGATACGCAGTATTTT.

As concerns this clonotype: Germline and junction disagree at one end, which may indicate a read error. The chain has TRBV13 and TRBJ2-6; no clear D. The CDR3 extends over 15 amino acids. Looked up from germline, CDR1 is PRHDT and CDR2 is FYEKMQ (reference sequence). The CDR3 loop reads CVSSLAPNGANVLTF. CDR3 coding DNA: TGTGTCAGCAGCTTAGCCCCTAACGGGGCCAACGTCCTGACTTTC.

The gene calls are TRBV5-1 and TRBJ2-4; TRBD2 aligns across 11 bases. V shed 7 bases and J 13 bases; nucleotides not matched to a gene: 10. Germline values: CDR1 SGHRS, CDR2 YFSETQ. The CDR3 has 13 residues. CDR3 sequence (DNA): TGCGCCAGCGCGACTAGCGGGATCAATGAGCAGTACTTC. Translated, it gives CASATSGINEQYF.

This clonotype was seen repeatedly, ten times or more. The chain combines TRBV6-2 or TRBV6-3 with TRBJ1-6, with TRBD1 matching 8 bases. This CDR3 contains 16 residues. After removal of 2 bases from V and 2 bases from J, the junction contained 2 bases not matched to a gene. Looked up from germline, CDR1 is MNHEY and CDR2 is SVGEGT. DNA for the CDR3: TGTGCCAGCAGTTACGCGACAGGGGCCTATAATTCACCCCTCCACTTT. It specifies CASSYATGAYNSPLHF.

Turning to this clonotype: Just one base apart from a much larger clone, this may be a read error. The DNA of the CDR3 is TGTGCCAGCAGTGGATGGGGACTAGCGGGGGGGGGTGAGCAGTTCTTC. This translates into CASSGWGLAGGGEQFF. The chain is built from TRBV2 and TRBJ2-3, with 16 bases lining up with TRBD2. The tail of the sequence fits TRBJ2-1 better, so the J call may be wrong. The CDR3 is made up of 16 amino acids. CDR1 is SNHLY, CDR2 FYNNEI, per germline.

V is TRBV12-3 or TRBV12-4 and J is TRBJ2-3; 12 bases line up with TRBD2. V gave up 3 bases and J gave up 2 bases; unmatched junction bases: 3. This CDR3 is 16 amino acids long. This CDR3 reads CASSFGLAGHTDTQYF. DNA for the CDR3: TGTGCCAGCAGTTTCGGACTAGCGGGGCACACAGATACGCAGTATTTT.

Comment on this clonotype: A read error may explain this, as a much larger clone is one base away. The genes are TRBV9 and TRBJ2-3; D is perhaps TRBD2 (6 bases). Germline V CDR1 and CDR2: SGDLS, YYNGEE. The length of the CDR3 is 15 residues. CDR3 coding DNA: TGTACCAGCAGCGTACGGGACTTCAACACAGATACGCAGTATTTT. Its protein product is CTSSVRDFNTDTQYF. The full variable domain, its missing parts supplied by reference TRBV9 and TRBJ2-3, is DSGVTQTPKHLITATGQRVTLRCSPRSGDLSVYWYQQSLDQGLQFLIQYYNGEERAKGNILERFSAQQFPDLHSELNLSSLELGDSALYFCTSSVRDFNTDTQYFGPGTRLTVL.

The genes are TRBV27 and TRBJ1-4; a possible D gene is TRBD1 (6 bases). The V gene lost 2 bases and the J gene lost 5 bases, with 24 bases spanning the gap. This CDR3 comprises 19 residues. Looked up from germline, CDR1 is MNHEY and CDR2 is SMNVEV (reference sequence). The CDR3 DNA follows: TGTGCCAGCAGTTTAATCGGGACACCCCTACGGAAAAAGAATGAAAAACTGTTTTTT. Translation gives CASSLIGTPLRKKNEKLFF.

This clonotype has just a few counts. V is TRBV7-3 and J is TRBJ2-1, with D tentatively TRBD1 (5 bases). V was cut by 5 bases and J by 9 bases, with 14 bases left in between. The CDR3 covers 13 residues. Germline CDR1 SGHTA, CDR2 FQGTGA. CDR3 protein: CASSLTGAAEQFF. The CDR3 bases are TGTGCCAGCAGCCTGACTGGGGCCGCTGAGCAGTTCTTC.

This clonotype has at least ten counts. The V call is TRBV6-1, the J call TRBJ1-1, with a tentative D call TRBD1 (6 bases). The CDR3 totals 12 residues. The germline V and J ends were trimmed by 6 bases and 9 bases, with 14 bases remaining between them. CDR1 and CDR2 from the germline V gene are MNHNS and SASEGT. The chain's CDR3 is CASSLQGIKAFF. CDR3 nucleotide sequence: TGTGCCAGCAGCCTACAGGGAATTAAAGCTTTCTTT.

This clonotype has a count of ten or more. The rearrangement joins TRBV5-1 to TRBJ1-1; possibly TRBD1 for D (6 bases). The CDR3 sequence is 18 residues long. CDR1 SGHRS and CDR2 YFSETQ come from the germline V gene. The V gene lost 0 bases and the J gene lost 5 bases, with 23 bases spanning the gap. As DNA, the CDR3 is TGCGCCAGCAGCTTGGGACGAGGGGGAAGGCGGGCACGGACTGAAGCTTTCTTT. It encodes CASSLGRGGRRARTEAFF.

Many counts were recorded for this clonotype. This sequence joins TRBV5-1 and TRBJ1-1; D is unclear. The germline V gene has CDR1 SGHRS and CDR2 YFSETQ. V shed 2 bases and J shed 3 bases, with 20 bases lying between them. The CDR3 is 17 amino acids. CDR3 DNA sequence: TGCGCCAGCAGCTTTTGGTTCACAGATGACTTAGACACTGAAGCTTTCTTT. Its translation: CASSFWFTDDLDTEAFF. Variable domain in full (rest from reference TRBV5-1 and TRBJ1-1): KAGVTQTPRYLIKTRGQQVTLSCSPISGHRSVSWYQQTPGQGLQFLFEYFSETQRNKGNFPGRFSGRQFSNSRSEMNVSTLELGDSALYLCASSFWFTDDLDTEAFFGQGTRLTVV.

This clonotype was detected many times. The junction differs from germline at one of its ends, possibly a read error. V gene TRBV13 combines with J gene TRBJ2-1; D gene unclear. Germline loops: CDR1 PRHDT, CDR2 FYEKMQ (reference sequence). The CDR3 consists of 14 residues. The CDR3 here is CASSLERSYNEQFF. The DNA for the CDR3 is TGCGCCAGCAGCTTGGAGAGGAGCTACAATGAGCAGTTCTTC.

This clonotype occurred many times. This chain joins TRBV12-3 or TRBV12-4 and TRBJ1-4; 9 nucleotides match TRBD1. After removal of 5 bases from V and 8 bases from J, the junction contained 12 bases not matched to a gene. CDR3 length: 16 amino acids. DNA for the CDR3: TGTGCCAGCAGTCCCCATGGGGGACAGGGTAAGGAAAAACTGTTTTTT. The encoded protein is CASSPHGGQGKEKLFF.

Ten or more counts support this clonotype. The CDR3 bases are TGTGCCAGCAGTAATACCGGGACCTATAAGGGCTACACCTTC. Protein: CASSNTGTYKGYTF. The chain employs TRBV2 and TRBJ1-2; D is perhaps TRBD1 (5 bases). Trimming cost V 5 bases and J 8 bases, with 18 bases left between them. Germline lookup yields CDR1 SNHLY and CDR2 FYNNEI. The CDR3 is 14 amino acids.

This clonotype was recorded at least ten times. The chain recombines TRBV29-1 with TRBJ2-7; 10 nucleotides align to TRBD1. This CDR3 has 13 residues. The trim removed 0 bases at V and 6 bases at J, leaving 2 bases unmatched. Germline lookup yields CDR1 SQVTM and CDR2 ANQGSEA. The CDR3 sequence: CSVEDWTGGEQYF. Here the CDR3 DNA reads TGCAGCGTTGAAGATTGGACAGGGGGCGAGCAGTACTTC.

This clonotype was seen more than once but under ten times. A far larger clone is only one base removed, so a read error is likely. This chain uses TRBV2 with TRBJ2-1, with D perhaps TRBD2 (5 bases). With the DNA end fitting TRBJ2-5 better, the J assignment may be wrong. Germline values: CDR1 SNHLY, CDR2 FYNNEI. This CDR3 spans 15 amino acids. Written as DNA, the CDR3 is TGTGCCAGCAGTGACGGCGGGTCGATGAGCGAGACCCAGTACTTC. It encodes CASSDGGSMSETQYF.